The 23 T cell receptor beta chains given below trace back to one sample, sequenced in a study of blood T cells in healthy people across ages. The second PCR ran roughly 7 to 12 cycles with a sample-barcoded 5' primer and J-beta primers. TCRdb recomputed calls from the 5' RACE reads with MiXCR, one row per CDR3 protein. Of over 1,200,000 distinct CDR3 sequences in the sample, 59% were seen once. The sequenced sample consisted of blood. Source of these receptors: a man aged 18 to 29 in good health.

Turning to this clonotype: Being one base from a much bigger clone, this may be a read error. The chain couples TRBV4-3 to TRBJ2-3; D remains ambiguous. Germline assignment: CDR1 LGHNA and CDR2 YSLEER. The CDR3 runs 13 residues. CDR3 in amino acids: CASSQGVADTRYF. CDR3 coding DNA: TGCGCCAGCAGCCAAGGGGTGGCAGATACGCGGTATTTT.

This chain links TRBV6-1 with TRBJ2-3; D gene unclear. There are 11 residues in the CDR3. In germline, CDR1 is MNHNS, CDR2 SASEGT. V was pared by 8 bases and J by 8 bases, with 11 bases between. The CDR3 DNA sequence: TGTGCCAGCCGGTCGACAATTACGCAGTATTTT. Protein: CASRSTITQYF.

The CDR3 loop reads CASSSIVSNEQFF. In nucleotides, the CDR3 is TGCGCCAGCAGCTCGATTGTTTCCAATGAGCAGTTCTTC. The chain recombines TRBV5-1 with TRBJ2-1; D not resolved. This CDR3 is 13 amino acids long. V was shortened by 3 bases and J by 6 bases, with 10 bases between the two germline ends. Germline V CDR1 and CDR2: SGHRS, YFSETQ.

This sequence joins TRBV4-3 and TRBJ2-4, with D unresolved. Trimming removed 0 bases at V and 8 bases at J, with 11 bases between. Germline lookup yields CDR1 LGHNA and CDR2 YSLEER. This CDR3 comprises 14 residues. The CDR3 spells CASSQDPGIDIQYF. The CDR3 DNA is TGCGCCAGCAGCCAAGATCCGGGTATAGACATTCAGTACTTC.

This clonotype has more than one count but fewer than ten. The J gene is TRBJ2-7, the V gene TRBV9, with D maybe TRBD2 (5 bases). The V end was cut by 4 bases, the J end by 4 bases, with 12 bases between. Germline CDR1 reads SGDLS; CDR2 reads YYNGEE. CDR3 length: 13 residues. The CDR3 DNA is TGTGCCAGCAGCCAAAGCGGCGGATACGAGCAGTACTTC. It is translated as CASSQSGGYEQYF.

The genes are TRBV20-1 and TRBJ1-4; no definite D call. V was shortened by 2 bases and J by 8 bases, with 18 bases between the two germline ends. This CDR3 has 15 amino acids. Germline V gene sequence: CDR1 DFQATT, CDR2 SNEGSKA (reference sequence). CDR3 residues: CSARNSDPGGEKLFF. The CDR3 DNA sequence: TGCAGTGCTAGAAACTCTGACCCAGGCGGCGAAAAACTGTTTTTT.

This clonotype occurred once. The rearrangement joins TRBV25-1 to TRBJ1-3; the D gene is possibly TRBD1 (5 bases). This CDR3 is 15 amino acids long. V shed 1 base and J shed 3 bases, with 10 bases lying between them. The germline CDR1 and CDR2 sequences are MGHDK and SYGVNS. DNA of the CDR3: TGTGCCAGCAGTGAATTGATGGGGGTTGGAAACACCATATATTTT. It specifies CASSELMGVGNTIYF.

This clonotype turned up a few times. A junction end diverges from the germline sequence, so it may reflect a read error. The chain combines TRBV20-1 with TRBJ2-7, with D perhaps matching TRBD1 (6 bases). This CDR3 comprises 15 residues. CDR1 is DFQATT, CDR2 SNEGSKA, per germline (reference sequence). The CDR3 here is CSASLSGTPAYVQYF. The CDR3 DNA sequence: TGCAGTGCTAGCCTTTCCGGGACACCAGCCTACGTGCAGTACTTC.

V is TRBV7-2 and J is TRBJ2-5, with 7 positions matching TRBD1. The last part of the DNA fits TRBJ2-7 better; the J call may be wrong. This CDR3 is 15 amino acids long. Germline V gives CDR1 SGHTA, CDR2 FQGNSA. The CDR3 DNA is TGTGCCAGCAGCGTACACCGGGACAGTCTCTACGAGCAGTACTTC. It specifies CASSVHRDSLYEQYF.

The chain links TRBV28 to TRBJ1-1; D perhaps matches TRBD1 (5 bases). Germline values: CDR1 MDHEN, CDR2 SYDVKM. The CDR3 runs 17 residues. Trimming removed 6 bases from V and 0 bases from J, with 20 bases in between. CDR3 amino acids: CASSPRGGNIMNTEAFF. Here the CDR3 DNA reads TGTGCCAGCAGCCCCCGCGGGGGGAATATTATGAACACTGAAGCTTTCTTT.

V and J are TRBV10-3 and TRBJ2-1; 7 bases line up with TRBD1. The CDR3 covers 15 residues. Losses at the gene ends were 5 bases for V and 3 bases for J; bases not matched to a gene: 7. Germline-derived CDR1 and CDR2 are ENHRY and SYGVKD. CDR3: CAISPGTDLYNEQFF. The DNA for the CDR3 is TGTGCCATCAGTCCAGGGACAGACCTCTACAATGAGCAGTTCTTC.

The CDR3, as DNA: TGCGCCAGCAGCCAAAGGGACAGGGCCCTAAATTCACCCCTCCACTTT. Protein: CASSQRDRALNSPLHF. This sequence joins TRBV4-1 and TRBJ1-6; 9 bases line up with TRBD1. J lost 7 bases, V lost 2 bases, and 6 bases had no gene match. CDR1 and CDR2 (germline): MGHRA, YSYEKL. This CDR3 is built from 16 residues.

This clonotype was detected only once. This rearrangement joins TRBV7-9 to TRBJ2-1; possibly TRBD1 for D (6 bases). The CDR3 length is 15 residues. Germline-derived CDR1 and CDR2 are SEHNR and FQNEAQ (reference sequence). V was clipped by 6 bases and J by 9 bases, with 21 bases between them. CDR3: CASRRPGTSPSEQFF. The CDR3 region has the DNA TGTGCCAGCAGACGACCCGGGACAAGCCCTTCTGAGCAGTTCTTC.

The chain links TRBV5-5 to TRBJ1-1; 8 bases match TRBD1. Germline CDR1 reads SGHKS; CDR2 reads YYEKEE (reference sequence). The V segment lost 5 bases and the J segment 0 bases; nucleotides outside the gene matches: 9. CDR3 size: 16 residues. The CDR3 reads CASRHGQGYMNTEAFF. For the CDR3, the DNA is TGTGCCAGCAGACATGGACAGGGATACATGAACACTGAAGCTTTCTTT.

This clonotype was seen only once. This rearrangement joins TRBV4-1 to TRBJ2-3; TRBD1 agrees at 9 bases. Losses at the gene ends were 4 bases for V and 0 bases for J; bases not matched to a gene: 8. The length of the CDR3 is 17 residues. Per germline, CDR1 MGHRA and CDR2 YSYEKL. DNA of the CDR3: TGCGCCAGCAGCCCCCGGGACAGGGTGGTTAGCACAGATACGCAGTATTTT. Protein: CASSPRDRVVSTDTQYF.

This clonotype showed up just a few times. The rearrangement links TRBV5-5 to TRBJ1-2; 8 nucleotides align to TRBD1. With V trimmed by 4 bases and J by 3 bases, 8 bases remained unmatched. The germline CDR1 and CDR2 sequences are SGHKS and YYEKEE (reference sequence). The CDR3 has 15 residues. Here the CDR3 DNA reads TGTGCCAGCAGCAGTCCAGGGGGCCAATACTATGGCTACACCTTC. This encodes CASSSPGGQYYGYTF.

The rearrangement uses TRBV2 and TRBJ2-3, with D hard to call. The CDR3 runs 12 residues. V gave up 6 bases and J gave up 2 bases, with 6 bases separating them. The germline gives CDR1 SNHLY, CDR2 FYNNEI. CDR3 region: CASRQFTDTQYF. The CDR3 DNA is TGTGCCAGCAGACAGTTCACAGATACGCAGTATTTT.

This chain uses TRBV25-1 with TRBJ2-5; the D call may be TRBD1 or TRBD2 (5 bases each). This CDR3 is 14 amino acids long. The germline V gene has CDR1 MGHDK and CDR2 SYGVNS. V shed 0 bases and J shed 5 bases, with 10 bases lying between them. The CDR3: CASSEYGTGETQYF. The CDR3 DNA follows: TGTGCCAGCAGTGAATACGGGACGGGGGAGACCCAGTACTTC.

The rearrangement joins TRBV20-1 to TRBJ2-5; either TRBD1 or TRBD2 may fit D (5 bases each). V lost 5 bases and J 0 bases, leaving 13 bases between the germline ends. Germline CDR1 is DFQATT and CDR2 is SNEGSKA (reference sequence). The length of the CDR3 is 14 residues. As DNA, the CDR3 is TGCAGTGCTGCCGGGACGGGCAACCAAGAGACCCAGTACTTC. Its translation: CSAAGTGNQETQYF.

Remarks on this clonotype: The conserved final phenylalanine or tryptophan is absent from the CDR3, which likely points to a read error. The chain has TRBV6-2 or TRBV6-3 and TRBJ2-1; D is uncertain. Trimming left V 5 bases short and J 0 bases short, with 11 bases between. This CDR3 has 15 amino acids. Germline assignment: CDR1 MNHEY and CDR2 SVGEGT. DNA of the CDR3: TGTGCCAGCAGTCACGGTGAGGCCTCCTACAATGAGCAGTTCGTC. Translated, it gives CASSHGEASYNEQFV.

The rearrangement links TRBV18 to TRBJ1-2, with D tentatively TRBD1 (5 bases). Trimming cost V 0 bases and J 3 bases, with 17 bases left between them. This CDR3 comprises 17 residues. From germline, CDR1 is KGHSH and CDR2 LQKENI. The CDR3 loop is CASSPPTQGIQDYGYTF. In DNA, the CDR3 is TGTGCCAGCTCACCACCGACTCAGGGAATCCAAGACTATGGCTACACCTTC.

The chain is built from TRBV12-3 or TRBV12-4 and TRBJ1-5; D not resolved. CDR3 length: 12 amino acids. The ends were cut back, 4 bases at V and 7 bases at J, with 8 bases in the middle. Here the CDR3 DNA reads TGTGCCAGCAGTTCCACCACACAGCCCCAGCATTTT. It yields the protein CASSSTTQPQHF.

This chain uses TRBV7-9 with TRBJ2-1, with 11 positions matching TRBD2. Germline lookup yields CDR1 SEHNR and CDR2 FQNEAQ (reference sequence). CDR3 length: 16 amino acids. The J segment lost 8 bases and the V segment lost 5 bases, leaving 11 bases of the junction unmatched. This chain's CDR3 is CASSSLYSGRGDEQFF. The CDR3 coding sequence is TGTGCCAGCAGCAGTCTTTATAGCGGGAGGGGCGATGAGCAGTTCTTC.